This entry lists 14 T cell receptor beta chains sequenced from one sample in a study of T cell responses to AZD1222 COVID-19 vaccine (dated by TCRdb to the early 2020s). To prepare the library, the immunoSEQ multiplex PCR assay was applied. In TCRdb, the immuneACCESS table is reduced to in-frame sequences with V and J assigned. These tables do not hold every clone; where another copy was compared, an unresolved V gene accounts for under half, and the others remain unexplained. The sample table records some 170,000 clones; 70% to 90% of these occur just once. The ten largest clones capture 1.5% to 2% of the sample. Interpreted using the paper, the time point label stands for: baseline before first vaccination. Sample: peripheral blood, taken on day 0 of AZD1222 vaccination. These receptors were taken from an adult in good health.

In DNA form, the CDR3 reads TGTGCCAGCAGGCCGGGACTGAAAGAGACCCAGTACTTC. As protein: CASRPGLKETQYF. The chain employs TRBV12-3 or TRBV12-4 and TRBJ2-5; perhaps TRBD2 as D (6 bases). The CDR3 spans 13 residues. Trimming removed 6 bases at V and 3 bases at J, with 11 bases between.

The CDR3 loop reads CASSQAGTGGEKLFF. The CDR3 coding sequence is TGCGCCAGCAGCCAAGCCGGGACAGGTGGTGAAAAACTGTTTTTT. The chain links TRBV4-3 to TRBJ1-4; TRBD1 matches at 8 bases. CDR3 length: 15 amino acids. Germline loops: CDR1 LGHNA, CDR2 YSLEER. Trimming cost V 1 base and J 7 bases; bases outside gene matches: 5.

The V and J genes are TRBV4-2 and TRBJ2-7; TRBD2 agrees at 13 bases. Germline V gene data show CDR1 as LGHNA and CDR2 as YNFKEQ. The CDR3 is made up of 16 amino acids. J lost 5 bases, V lost 1 base, and 5 bases had no gene match. This CDR3 reads CASSQASGLAGDEQYF. CDR3 sequence (DNA): TGTGCCAGCAGCCAAGCTAGCGGACTAGCGGGAGACGAGCAGTACTTC.

The genes are TRBV2 and TRBJ2-3; TRBD2 agrees at 9 bases. Looked up from germline, CDR1 is SNHLY and CDR2 is FYNNEI. This CDR3 comprises 15 residues. The J segment lost 4 bases and the V segment lost 7 bases, leaving 9 bases of the junction unmatched. The CDR3 region has the DNA TGTGCCAGCATGCTGGCGGGAGGGATGCCAGATACGCAGTATTTT. Translating it yields CASMLAGGMPDTQYF.

The count of this clone is one. The rearrangement uses TRBV19 and TRBJ1-6, with D maybe TRBD1 (5 bases). Germline CDR1 and CDR2: LNHDA and SQIVND (reference sequence). V was clipped by 3 bases and J by 0 bases, with 12 bases between them. The CDR3 is made up of 17 amino acids. In DNA, the CDR3 is TGTGCCAGTAGTATGGCAGGGCTGAGCTCCTATAATTCACCCCTCCACTTT. It codes for CASSMAGLSSYNSPLHF.

This sequence joins TRBV19 and TRBJ1-2; D gene uncertain. The CDR3 extends over 16 amino acids. CDR1 is LNHDA and CDR2 is SQIVND in the germline V gene (reference sequence). Deletions cut 4 bases from V and 2 bases from J, with 17 bases between. The CDR3 region has the DNA TGTGCCAGTAGTAGTTTCTTTTCCCTGGAGAACTATGGCTACACCTTC. It yields the protein CASSSFFSLENYGYTF.

V is TRBV19 and J is TRBJ2-2; no definite D call. This CDR3 comprises 14 residues. The V end lost 7 bases, the J end lost 0 bases, and 9 bases lay between the germline ends. In germline, CDR1 is LNHDA, CDR2 SQIVND (reference sequence). As DNA, the CDR3 is TGTGCCAGTAAAGCCCGCTCGAACACCGGGGAGCTGTTTTTT. Its translation: CASKARSNTGELFF.

V is TRBV9 and J is TRBJ1-6, with D unresolved. The V gene lost 1 base and the J gene lost 10 bases, with 9 bases spanning the gap. CDR3 length: 13 residues. Germline V gene lookup returns CDR1 SGDLS and CDR2 YYNGEE. The CDR3 is CASSVTTESPLHF. The CDR3, as DNA: TGTGCCAGCAGCGTAACGACGGAGTCACCCCTCCACTTT. The variable domain in full, with the rest retrieved from reference TRBV9 and TRBJ1-6, is DSGVTQTPKHLITATGQRVTLRCSPRSGDLSVYWYQQSLDQGLQFLIQYYNGEERAKGNILERFSAQQFPDLHSELNLSSLELGDSALYFCASSVTTESPLHFGNGTRLTVT.

This clone was recorded a few times. The V gene is TRBV21-1, the J gene TRBJ2-7; the table names TRBD1, a call not compared with the DNA. TRBV21-1 is a known pseudogene. The CDR3 has 16 residues. CDR3 in amino acids: CASSVTTGGLSYEQYF. The CDR3 DNA sequence: TGTGCCAGCAGCGTCACCACAGGGGGCTTATCCTACGAGCAGTACTTC.

The chain carries TRBV28 and TRBJ1-3; D might be TRBD1 (5 bases). The CDR3 is 16 amino acids. Per germline, CDR1 MDHEN and CDR2 SYDVKM. V dropped 7 bases and J dropped 0 bases, with 16 bases sitting between them. As DNA, the CDR3 is TGTGCCAGCACCCTAGGGGCGGTCCCCTCTGGAAACACCATATATTTT. It translates to CASTLGAVPSGNTIYF.

The chain is built from TRBV5-1 and TRBJ2-3; D remains unclear. CDR3 length equals 15 residues. V was cut by 0 bases and J by 1 base, with 9 bases left in between. Germline V CDR1 and CDR2: SGHRS, YFSETQ. CDR3 sequence (DNA): TGCGCCAGCAGCTTGGAAATTGAGGGCACAGATACGCAGTATTTT. This sequence encodes CASSLEIEGTDTQYF.

The gene calls are TRBV7-9 and TRBJ1-5, with D possibly matching TRBD1 (5 bases). Trimming took 5 bases from V and 11 from J, leaving 22 bases between them. The CDR3 runs 15 residues. CDR1 is SEHNR, CDR2 FQNEAQ, per germline (reference sequence). The DNA of the CDR3 is TGTGCCAGCAGCCAAGACAGCACCCCAACCTCCGCCCAGCATTTT. It specifies CASSQDSTPTSAQHF.

The genes are TRBV29-1 and TRBJ2-1; 10 nucleotides align to TRBD2. V lost 5 bases, J lost 4 bases, and 5 bases stayed unmatched. The CDR3 contains 14 residues. Germline V gives CDR1 SQVTM, CDR2 ANQGSEA. The DNA for the CDR3 is TGCAGCGTTTACGAAGCGGGGGGGTACAATGAGCAGTTCTTC. Protein sequence: CSVYEAGGYNEQFF.

This rearrangement joins TRBV5-5 to TRBJ1-1; no definite D call. This CDR3 contains 11 residues. V was trimmed by 9 bases and J by 0 bases, leaving 6 bases between them. The germline gives CDR1 SGHKS, CDR2 YYEKEE (reference sequence). CDR3 bases: TGTGCCACGGAGATGAACACTGAAGCTTTCTTT. This encodes CATEMNTEAFF.